The 18 T cell receptor beta chains given below trace back to one sample, sequenced in a study of CXCR3-negative and CXCR3-positive naive CD8 T cells. General observations from the study: Against CXCR3-negative naive cells, CXCR3-positive naive cells showed more hydrophobic TRB CDR3s.

For these receptors, no antigen is known. The authors made the TRB cDNA libraries by 5' RACE using UMI labels. Following a re-call of the 5' RACE reads, TCRdb has one entry per CDR3 protein and lacks DNA. Recorded for this sample: approximately 100,000 distinct CDR3 sequences. Material: naive CXCR3+ CD8+ T cells from blood. The subset is: CD45RO-CCR7+CD27+CD95- naive CD8+ T cells expressing CXCR3 (TNR3+). These receptors originate from a human donor in good health. Some clones in this sample may be carry-over from other donors' samples.

The V gene is TRBV7-9, the J gene TRBJ1-2; TCRdb outputs TRBD1, but without DNA this stays unchecked. This CDR3 spans 14 amino acids. Per germline, CDR1 SEHNR and CDR2 FQNEAQ (reference sequence). CDR3 in amino acids: CASSSGTDPRGYTF. The full variable domain, its missing parts supplied by reference TRBV7-9 and TRBJ1-2, is DTGVSQNPRHKITKRGQNVTFRCDPISEHNRLYWYRQTLGQGPEFLTYFQNEAQLEKSRLLSDRFSAERPKGSFSTLEIQRTEQGDSAMYLCASSSGTDPRGYTFGSGTRLTVV.

The chain recombines TRBV10-3 with TRBJ2-1; without DNA, the TCRdb call of TRBD2 cannot be checked. The germline CDR1 and CDR2 sequences are ENHRY and SYGVKD. This CDR3 is built from 19 residues. CDR3 protein: CAISGALAGAESSYNEQFF.

The CDR3 sequence is CASSVISTDTQYF. The gene calls are TRBV12-3 or TRBV12-4 and TRBJ2-3. The length of the CDR3 is 13 residues.

V usage is TRBV14 and J usage is TRBJ2-1; no DNA is available, so the TRBD1 call from TCRdb remains unchecked. The CDR3 has 17 residues. Germline V gene lookup returns CDR1 SGHDN and CDR2 FVKESK. CDR3 loop: CASSQLISWDDQNEQFF.

The rearrangement uses TRBV6-2 or TRBV6-3 and TRBJ2-2; as DNA is missing, the TRBD1 call by TCRdb cannot be tested. Per the germline V gene, CDR1 is MNHEY and CDR2 is SVGEGT. The CDR3 sequence is 13 residues long. CDR3 region: CAGRTGWTGELFF.

The chain uses TRBV7-3 and TRBJ1-2; as DNA is missing, the TRBD1 call by TCRdb cannot be tested. CDR3 length: 15 amino acids. CDR1 is SGHTA and CDR2 is FQGTGA in the germline V gene. This CDR3 is CASSLLGGANCGYTF.

The V and J genes are TRBV7-9 and TRBJ2-3. The CDR3 totals 14 residues. Germline V gene lookup returns CDR1 SEHNR and CDR2 FQNEAQ (reference sequence). The CDR3 spells CASSFVRSTDTQYF.

The chain recombines TRBV29-1 with TRBJ2-5; TCRdb's D gene call, TRBD1, goes unchecked for lack of DNA. This CDR3 contains 11 residues. CDR1 is SQVTM and CDR2 is ANQGSEA in the germline V gene. CDR3 sequence reads: CSVEGRAGGVF. The full variable domain, rest sourced from reference TRBV29-1 and TRBJ2-5, is SAVISQKPSRDICQRGTSLTIQCQVDSQVTMMFWYRQQPGQSLTLIATANQGSEATYESGFVIDKFPISRPNLTFSTLTVSNMSPEDSSIYLCSVEGRAGGVFGPGTRLLVL.

The rearrangement links TRBV7-2 to TRBJ2-7; TCRdb returns TRBD1, unconfirmable since there is no DNA. The CDR3 contains 13 residues. CDR1 SGHTA and CDR2 FQGNSA come from the germline V gene. Here the CDR3 reads CASSHGTGYEQYF.

J is TRBJ2-3 and V is TRBV29-1; TCRdb names TRBD1, which stays unverified in the absence of DNA. The CDR3 contains 12 residues. Germline V gene sequence: CDR1 SQVTM, CDR2 ANQGSEA. The CDR3 loop is CSAGTGSDTQYF.

V gene TRBV29-1 combines with J gene TRBJ2-1; TCRdb selects TRBD2, and the lack of DNA leaves this call unchecked. CDR3 length: 16 residues. CDR1 is SQVTM, CDR2 ANQGSEA, per germline. The CDR3 spells CSVEWVAGGPAGERFF.

The chain employs TRBV6-2 or TRBV6-3 and TRBJ2-1. This CDR3 comprises 12 residues. CDR1 MNHEY and CDR2 SVGEGT come from the germline V gene. CDR3 loop: CASEDDLDEQFF.

The V call is TRBV28, the J call TRBJ2-7; the TRBD2 assignment by TCRdb is unverifiable without DNA. The CDR3 has 17 residues. The germline CDR1 and CDR2 sequences are MDHEN and SYDVKM. CDR3 protein: CASSDLPSSGGDYEQYF.

The chain uses TRBV10-3 and TRBJ2-7. There are 13 residues in the CDR3. CDR1 ENHRY and CDR2 SYGVKD come from the germline V gene. The CDR3 loop is CAISEPDSYEQYF.

The rearrangement joins TRBV7-2 to TRBJ2-7; the TCRdb call, TRBD2, lacks DNA for checking. CDR1 is SGHTA, CDR2 FQGNSA, per germline. CDR3 size: 15 residues. The CDR3 region is CASSPGLEGGYEQYF.

The rearrangement uses TRBV5-1 and TRBJ1-1. The CDR3 runs to 11 residues. Germline CDR1 is SGHRS and CDR2 is YFSETQ. The CDR3 loop reads CASTPNTEAFF. The full variable domain, rest sourced from reference TRBV5-1 and TRBJ1-1, is KAGVTQTPRYLIKTRGQQVTLSCSPISGHRSVSWYQQTPGQGLQFLFEYFSETQRNKGNFPGRFSGRQFSNSRSEMNVSTLELGDSALYLCASTPNTEAFFGQGTRLTVV.

J is TRBJ2-7 and V is TRBV7-8; TCRdb selects TRBD1, and the lack of DNA leaves this call unchecked. The V gene's germline CDR1 is SGHVS and CDR2 FQNEAQ. This CDR3 spans 17 amino acids. CDR3 sequence reads: CASSLFAGDGRGVEQYF.

The chain links TRBV6-5 to TRBJ2-7. The CDR3 is 15 amino acids. CDR1 and CDR2 (germline): MNHEY, SVGAGI. The CDR3 loop is CASSYSVESVYEQYF.